This entry describes one T cell receptor beta chain. Its target is not known. The sample is drawn from a study of CD8+ T cells in alopecia areata. Study context: Those treated were given oral tofacitinib at 5 to 10 mg twice daily. Severity was scored as percentage of affected scalp area in treated patients.

Regarding treatment: oral pan-JAK inhibitor, 5-10 mg twice daily. Overall study results and limits: Patients shared TCRs less clearly than mice did, possibly owing to HLA. Normal skin's resident alphabeta T cells are also sequenced in scalp samples.

TCR sequencing used cDNA made by reverse transcription of extracted RNA. Sequencing was performed with immunoSEQ multiplex PCR; in TCRdb, only in-frame clones are kept and a portion is missing. Of roughly 230,000 clones listed, approximately 40% were seen once; the top ten hold roughly 2.6%. CDR1 and CDR2 from the germline V gene are ENHRY and SYGVKD. Trimming took off 6 bases at V and 5 bases at J, with 23 bases between the two ends. This CDR3 has 16 amino acids. The chain couples TRBV10-3 to TRBJ2-7; a weak D match, TRBD2 (6 bases). The sequence derives from a human donor with alopecia areata. The specimen was CD4+ T cells sorted from blood, collected at approximately week 36, from a patient treated with tofacitinib. The CDR3 reads CAISASRRDSDNEQYF. DNA of the CDR3: TGTGCCATCAGCGCCTCCCGGCGGGACTCGGACAACGAGCAGTACTTC.